Listed below are T cell receptor beta chains from one sample, sequenced in a study of blood T cell repertoires in COVID-19. Method: immunoSEQ multiplex PCR; TCRdb's copy keeps in-frame clones and lacks some. The repertoire holds some 280,000 clones, around 90% seen once, with about 0.94% in the top ten. The sample was peripheral blood. The receptors stem from a woman between 40 and 50 years old who had recovered from COVID-19. CDR3s include the opening cysteine and the closing phenylalanine or tryptophan. The D gene is left open where the match is weak. The size entry is marked missing in some rows and otherwise reads once, few, many or a size class.

j_call	d_call	v_call	cdr3_length	clone_size	cdr3_nt	cdr3_aa
TRBJ2-7	TRBD1	TRBV5-5	15	few	TGTGCCAGCAGCTTGGGGGGACAGGGGGCAGGGGAGCAGTACTTC	CASSLGGQGAGEQYF
TRBJ2-7	TRBD2	TRBV15	17	-	TGTGCCACCAGCAGAGATCGGTCGACTAGCGGGAGTTACGAGCAGTACTTC	CATSRDRSTSGSYEQYF
TRBJ2-3	-	TRBV27	11	-	TGTGCCAGCAGGGCGGGGGATACGCAGTATTTT	CASRAGDTQYF
TRBJ1-4	-	TRBV29-1	13	-	TGCAGCGTTGGGGACACCCGGCGGGAAAAACTGTTTTTT	CSVGDTRREKLFF
TRBJ2-3	-	TRBV3-1/TRBV3-2	13	few	TGTGCCAGCAATAGTGGGGACTCAGATACGCAGTATTTT	CASNSGDSDTQYF
TRBJ1-5	TRBD1	TRBV12-5	19	-	TGTGCTAGTGCCCACCGGGACAGGGGGCCGATAGTGGGCAATCAGCCCCAGCATTTT	CASAHRDRGPIVGNQPQHF
TRBJ2-7	-	TRBV7-2	15	-	TGTGCCAGCACCCGAACAGGAGGAGGGTCCTACGAGCAGTACTTC	CASTRTGGGSYEQYF
TRBJ1-1	TRBD1	TRBV19	17	-	TGTGCCAGTAGTGCCCGACAGGGGCCAGTGAGGAACACTGAAGCTTTCTTT	CASSARQGPVRNTEAFF
TRBJ2-7	TRBD1	TRBV15	14	once	TGTGCCACCAGCCGGGACAGGGGGCGGTACGAGCAGTACTTC	CATSRDRGRYEQYF
TRBJ1-3	TRBD1	TRBV30	18	-	TGTGCCTGGAGCTCACGGACAGGGTCCCCCGCATCTGGAAACACCATATATTTT	CAWSSRTGSPASGNTIYF
TRBJ2-7	TRBD1	TRBV7-6	14	-	TGTGCCAGCAGCCTCGGGACAGGGATCAACGAGCAGTACTTC	CASSLGTGINEQYF
TRBJ2-3	-	TRBV6-5	13	-	TGTGCCAGCAGCGGGCCGGGGTCAGATACGCAGTATTTT	CASSGPGSDTQYF
TRBJ2-5	-	TRBV5-1	14	-	TGCGCCAGCAGCCCGACTTGGGGGGAAGAGACCCAGTACTTC	CASSPTWGEETQYF
TRBJ2-7	-	TRBV6-1	13	-	TGTGCCAGCAGTGATGGGCAGCCATACGAGCAGTACTTC	CASSDGQPYEQYF
TRBJ1-3	TRBD1	TRBV6-5	14	-	TGTGCCAGCAAGACAGGGCTCTCTTTAAACACCATATATTTT	CASKTGLSLNTIYF
TRBJ2-1	TRBD2	TRBV5-4	14	-	TGTGCCAGCAGCTTTGGACTAGCGGACAATGAGCAGTTCTTC	CASSFGLADNEQFF
TRBJ2-7	-	TRBV18	14	-	TGTGCCAGCTCACCGAGACAGAGCTCCTACGAGCAGTACTTC	CASSPRQSSYEQYF
TRBJ1-1	TRBD1	TRBV27	14	-	TGTGCCAGCAGTCCCGCCGGGACAGGGATTGAAGCTTTCTTT	CASSPAGTGIEAFF
TRBJ2-6	-	TRBV5-1	15	-	TGCGCCAGCAGCGGACAGCCCTCTGGGGCCAACGTCCTGACTTTC	CASSGQPSGANVLTF
TRBJ2-6	TRBD1	TRBV7-3	18	-	TGTGCCAGCAGCTTAAGCCGAAGGGGGCCGGCAGGGGCCAACGTCCTGACTTTC	CASSLSRRGPAGANVLTF
TRBJ1-2	-	TRBV3-1/TRBV3-2	16	-	TGTGCCAGCAGCTCTAGATCGCAGGGGTGGAACTATGGCTACACCTTC	CASSSRSQGWNYGYTF
TRBJ2-1	TRBD2	TRBV9	15	-	TGTGCCAGCAGCGTAGCTAGCGGGGGTTACAATGAGCAGTTCTTC	CASSVASGGYNEQFF
TRBJ1-1	-	TRBV30	13	-	TGTGCCTGGAGTGTACGGTGGAACACTGAAGCTTTCTTT	CAWSVRWNTEAFF
TRBJ2-3	-	TRBV5-5	14	once	TGTGCCAGCAGCTTAGAGAAGAGCACAGATACGCAGTATTTT	CASSLEKSTDTQYF
TRBJ1-5	-	TRBV30	14	-	TGTGCCTGGAGTCTTGCAACGGGAGATCAGCCCCAGCATTTT	CAWSLATGDQPQHF
TRBJ2-7	TRBD2	TRBV5-4	16	-	TGTGCCAGCAGTCCGGGACTAGCGGCCGTCGTGAACGAGCAGTACTTC	CASSPGLAAVVNEQYF
TRBJ1-3	TRBD1	TRBV19	15	-	TGTGCCAGTAGCGTCAGGGGGCTGGTTGGAAACACCATATATTTT	CASSVRGLVGNTIYF
TRBJ2-7	TRBD2	TRBV4-1	21	-	TGCGCCAGCAGCCTGGAACTAAATCCGGGACTAGCGGGAGCGATATCCTACGAGCAGTACTTC	CASSLELNPGLAGAISYEQYF
TRBJ2-7	TRBD1	TRBV5-1	15	-	TGCGCCAGCAGCTTGGGATGGGACAGCTCCTACGAGCAGTACTTC	CASSLGWDSSYEQYF
TRBJ2-1	-	TRBV24-1	13	few	TGTGCCACCAGTGACCTAGGGGGGGCTCAGCAGTTCTTC	CATSDLGGAQQFF
TRBJ2-1	-	TRBV24-1	13	-	TGTGCCACCGGGGCAGGGGATTACAATGAGCAGTTCTTC	CATGAGDYNEQFF
TRBJ2-2	TRBD1	TRBV7-2	15	-	TGTGCCAGCAGCGGACAGGGGACGGTAGGCGGGGAGCTGTTTTTT	CASSGQGTVGGELFF
TRBJ1-5	-	TRBV19	15	-	TGTGCCAGTAGTATTTGGGAGGGGGAAGCTCAGCCCCAGCATTTT	CASSIWEGEAQPQHF
TRBJ2-5	-	TRBV18	14	-	TGTGCCAGCTCACCACCCGACAGCCAAGAGACCCAGTACTTC	CASSPPDSQETQYF
TRBJ2-5	TRBD1	TRBV2	16	-	TGTGCCAGCAGCCCCACGGGGGGACAGGGAGGCGAGACCCAGTACTTC	CASSPTGGQGGETQYF
TRBJ2-7	-	TRBV23-1	13	-	TGCGCCAGCAGTCCCTTCGGACAGTACGAGCAGTACTTC	CASSPFGQYEQYF
TRBJ1-1	-	TRBV6-5	14	-	TGTGCCAGCAGTTGGACACCTTTGAACACTGAAGCTTTCTTT	CASSWTPLNTEAFF
TRBJ2-7	TRBD1	TRBV5-4	15	-	TGTGCCAGCAGCCGAGGACAGGGATCGTTCGCCGAGCAGTACTTC	CASSRGQGSFAEQYF
TRBJ1-6	-	TRBV19	14	-	TGTGCCAGTACCCCGACAGGAGATAATTCACCCCTCCACTTT	CASTPTGDNSPLHF
TRBJ2-1	-	TRBV7-9	14	-	TGTGCCAGCAGCTCGACTGCAACCTACAATGAGCAGTTCTTC	CASSSTATYNEQFF
TRBJ2-1	TRBD1	TRBV2	14	-	TGTGCCAGCAGTGTACGAGGACAGGCGAATGAGCAGTTCTTC	CASSVRGQANEQFF
TRBJ2-7	-	TRBV28	15	-	TGTGCCAGCAGTTTCCCCCAGGGGATGCTGAACGAGCAGTACTTC	CASSFPQGMLNEQYF
TRBJ2-7	-	TRBV5-1	15	-	TGCGCCAGCTTTGATGGCAGGGGAGTTACTGGCGAGCAGTACTTC	CASFDGRGVTGEQYF
TRBJ1-5	-	TRBV6-9	13	-	TGTGCCAGCAGTATATTTAAATCTCCGGCCCAGCATTTT	CASSIFKSPAQHF
TRBJ1-2	TRBD1	TRBV29-1	13	-	TGCAGCGTTTGGGGGACAGCTTTTATGGGCTACACCTTC	CSVWGTAFMGYTF
TRBJ2-2	-	TRBV27	15	-	TGTGCCAGCAGTGAACGACAGTTATCGGCCGGGGAGCTGTTTTTT	CASSERQLSAGELFF
TRBJ1-3	-	TRBV2	15	few	TGTGCCAGCAGTGAAGAATCTGTCGGTGGAAACACCATATATTTT	CASSEESVGGNTIYF
TRBJ1-1	TRBD1	TRBV6-4	15	-	TGTGCCAGCACCTTAGAAGAGGGGGCAAGCTCTGAAGCTTTCTTT	CASTLEEGASSEAFF
TRBJ2-5	TRBD2	TRBV2	15	once	TGTGCCAGCAACCCGCCGGGACTAGCTGGAGAGACCCAGTACTTC	CASNPPGLAGETQYF
TRBJ2-5	TRBD2	TRBV5-1	15	-	TGCGCCAGCAGCCCGCTCGTCCCGGGAGGGGAGACCCAGTACTTC	CASSPLVPGGETQYF
TRBJ1-2	-	TRBV11-2	16	-	TGTGCCAGCAGCTTGGCGTCCGGGAATTCTAACTATGGCTACACCTTC	CASSLASGNSNYGYTF
TRBJ2-1	-	TRBV5-5	16	-	TGTGCCAGCAGCAACACGGGAGTCTTTTGGTACAATGAGCAGTTCTTC	CASSNTGVFWYNEQFF
TRBJ2-1	TRBD2	TRBV19	15	-	TGTGCCAGTAGTATTCCCCAGCGGGAAGGGAATGAGCAGTTCTTC	CASSIPQREGNEQFF